This entry concerns a single T cell receptor beta chain. Its antigen is not identified. This PCR relied on a set of 60 Vbeta primers and 13 Jbeta primers. This table comes from immunoSEQ multiplex PCR, and its TCRdb copy is limited to in-frame clones, with some not included. The profile covers around 100,000 clones, with over 60% appearing a single time and 2.2% taken by the ten largest. The record originates from a study of cytomegalovirus exposure and HLA in healthy donors. Whole-study findings and limits: TCR sequences were mostly rare, though some public TCRs occurred in many donors. It was 164 TCR beta chains that were listed as cytomegalovirus-associated.

The CDR3 runs to 14 residues. CDR1 is KGHSH and CDR2 is LQKENI in the germline V gene. V lost 2 bases and J 6 bases, leaving 14 bases between the germline ends. Sequencing was done on a sample of PBMCs. The origin of this receptor is a woman aged 30 to 39 in good health and CMV-seronegative. The rearrangement uses TRBV18 and TRBJ2-7; D gene uncertain. The CDR3 reads CASSPESPFREQYF. The CDR3 DNA reads TGTGCCAGCTCACCAGAGAGTCCTTTTCGCGAGCAGTACTTC.